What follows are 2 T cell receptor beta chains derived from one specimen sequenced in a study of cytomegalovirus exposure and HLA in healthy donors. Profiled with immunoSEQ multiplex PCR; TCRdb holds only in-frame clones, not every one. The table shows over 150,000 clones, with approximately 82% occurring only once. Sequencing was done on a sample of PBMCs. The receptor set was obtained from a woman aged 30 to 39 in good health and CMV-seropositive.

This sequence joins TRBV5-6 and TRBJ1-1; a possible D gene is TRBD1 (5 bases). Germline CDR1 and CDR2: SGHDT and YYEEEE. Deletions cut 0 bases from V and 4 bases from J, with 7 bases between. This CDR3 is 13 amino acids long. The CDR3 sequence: CASSLGTGTEAFF. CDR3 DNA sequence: TGTGCCAGCAGCTTGGGTACAGGCACTGAAGCTTTCTTT.

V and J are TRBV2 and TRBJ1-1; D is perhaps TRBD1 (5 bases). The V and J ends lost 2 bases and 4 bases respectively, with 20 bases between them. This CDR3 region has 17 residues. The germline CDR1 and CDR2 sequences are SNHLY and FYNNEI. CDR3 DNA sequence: TGTGCCAGCAGTGAAAAGAGGCAGGGAAGAACGGGCACTGAAGCTTTCTTT. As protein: CASSEKRQGRTGTEAFF.